This is a list of T cell receptor beta chains from one sample in a study of T cell changes during pregnancy in multiple sclerosis. Using immunoSEQ multiplex PCR, the repertoire was profiled, and TCRdb retains in-frame clones only, with some absent. The table lists 30,000 or so clones, over 75% of them singletons. The starting material was CD8+ T cells from peripheral blood mononuclear cells, obtained after pregnancy. The receptors were gathered from a female donor with multiple sclerosis, enrolled in a pregnancy study. CDR3s include the opening cysteine and the closing phenylalanine or tryptophan. A D gene is named only where the DNA matches it firmly. For some rows the clone size is stated as once, few or many, or as a class when expanded; others skip it.

D gene,clone size,V gene,J gene,CDR3 protein,CDR3 DNA
TRBD1,NA,TRBV4-1,TRBJ2-2,CASSQGPGGYTGELFF,TGCGCCAGCAGCCAAGGCCCAGGGGGCTACACCGGGGAGCTGTTTTTT
NA,NA,TRBV27,TRBJ1-2,CASSLFGGWNYGYTF,TGTGCCAGCAGTTTATTCGGAGGGTGGAACTATGGCTACACCTTC
TRBD1,NA,TRBV28,TRBJ2-1,CASSLDRGYNEQFF,TGTGCCAGCAGTTTGGACAGGGGATACAATGAGCAGTTCTTC
NA,few,TRBV6-1,TRBJ1-1,CASSEAVGGEHTEAFF,TGTGCCAGCAGTGAAGCGGTCGGGGGTGAGCACACTGAAGCTTTCTTT
NA,NA,TRBV19,TRBJ2-7,CAVGRGPYEQYF,TGCGCCGTAGGGCGGGGACCCTACGAGCAGTACTTC
TRBD1,NA,TRBV28,TRBJ1-6,CASSPGQENSPLHF,TGTGCCAGCAGTCCAGGACAGGAGAATTCACCCCTCCACTTT
TRBD1,once,TRBV19,TRBJ2-1,CASSIVGGFRGRSNEQFF,TGTGCCAGTAGTATAGTGGGCGGATTCAGGGGGCGCAGCAATGAGCAGTTCTTC
NA,NA,TRBV27,TRBJ2-1,CASSYTGWSYNEQFF,TGTGCCAGCAGCTACACAGGTTGGTCCTACAATGAGCAGTTCTTC
NA,NA,TRBV18,TRBJ2-7,CASSPWGQTYEQYF,TGTGCCAGCTCACCTTGGGGACAAACCTACGAGCAGTACTTC
TRBD1,NA,TRBV29-1,TRBJ1-2,CSVDRGDGYTF,TGCAGCGTCGACAGGGGGGACGGCTACACCTTC
NA,NA,TRBV30,TRBJ1-4,CAWSGGGREKLFF,TGTGCCTGGAGTGGGGGAGGTCGCGAAAAACTGTTTTTT
TRBD1,once,TRBV18,TRBJ1-5,CASSPRGQGHQPQHF,TGTGCCAGCTCACCACGAGGACAGGGGCATCAGCCCCAGCATTTT
NA,few,TRBV4-3,TRBJ1-1,CASSQEGGHLNTEAFF,TGCGCCAGCAGCCAGGAAGGCGGACACTTGAACACTGAAGCTTTCTTT
NA,NA,TRBV6-1,TRBJ2-2,CASSEEQGNTGELFF,TGTGCCAGCAGTGAAGAACAGGGGAACACCGGGGAGCTGTTTTTT
NA,NA,TRBV7-8,TRBJ2-2,CASSLAGAGELFF,TGTGCCAGCAGCTTAGCCGGGGCCGGGGAGCTGTTTTTT
TRBD2,NA,TRBV25-1,TRBJ2-7,CASSRQGGNEQYF,TGTGCCAGCAGTCGGCAGGGAGGGAACGAGCAGTACTTC
NA,NA,TRBV10-1,TRBJ2-3,CASSGGDTQYF,TGCGCCAGCAGTGGAGGGGATACGCAGTATTTT
TRBD2,NA,TRBV19,TRBJ2-7,CASSKAAGGPHEQYF,TGTGCCAGCAGTAAGGCAGCGGGGGGCCCCCACGAGCAGTACTTC
NA,NA,TRBV13,TRBJ2-7,CASSFRAISYEQYF,TGTGCCAGCAGCTTCAGGGCAATCTCCTACGAGCAGTACTTC
TRBD1,NA,TRBV4-1,TRBJ2-7,CASSLGQESYEQYF,TGCGCCAGCAGCCTAGGACAGGAGTCCTACGAGCAGTACTTC
TRBD1,NA,TRBV10-3,TRBJ2-1,CAISGTDRDPEQFF,TGTGCCATCAGTGGGACCGACAGGGACCCCGAGCAGTTCTTC